A selection of T cell receptor beta chains follows, all from one sample in a study of T cell responses to AZD1222 COVID-19 vaccine. TCRdb keeps only in-frame clones here, not all; method: immunoSEQ multiplex PCR. This table has roughly 97,000 clones, 75% to 90% appearing once. The source material was peripheral blood, sampled on day 0 of AZD1222 vaccination. The receptor set was obtained from an adult in good health. The CDR3 runs from the conserved cysteine through the conserved F or W. The D gene is left open where the match is weak. Clone size, where shown, is once, few, many, or a class for clones that have expanded.

j_call v_call clone_size cdr3_length d_call cdr3_aa cdr3_nt
TRBJ1-5 TRBV10-3 - 13 - CAISESGNQPQHF TGTGCCATCAGTGAGTCGGGGAATCAGCCCCAGCATTTT
TRBJ2-7 TRBV4-2 - 13 - CASSQGLSYEQYF TGTGCCAGCAGCCAAGGTCTGTCCTACGAGCAGTACTTC
TRBJ1-2 TRBV7-2 once 15 - CASRSGTVWGYGYTF TGTGCCAGCAGATCGGGAACGGTGTGGGGTTATGGCTACACCTTC
TRBJ2-7 TRBV6-5 - 15 - CASSYSRVGSYEQYF TGTGCCAGCAGTTACTCCAGGGTGGGGTCTTACGAGCAGTACTTC
TRBJ1-5 TRBV5-1 - 14 TRBD1 CASSLGQGSQPQHF TGCGCCAGCAGCTTGGGACAGGGGTCCCAGCCCCAGCATTTT
TRBJ2-7 TRBV27 - 15 - CASSLGGPPSYEQYF TGTGCCAGCAGTTTAGGAGGGCCACCTTCCTACGAGCAGTACTTC
TRBJ2-3 TRBV2 - 15 TRBD1 CASSTRTGGTDTQYF TGTGCCAGCAGTACTCGGACAGGGGGCACAGATACGCAGTATTTT
TRBJ1-1 TRBV18 - 13 - CASSQAMNTEAFF TGTGCCAGCTCACAGGCCATGAACACTGAAGCTTTCTTT
TRBJ2-5 TRBV5-5 - 14 - CASSLSRAQETQYF TGTGCCAGCAGCTTGTCACGGGCCCAAGAGACCCAGTACTTC
TRBJ1-5 TRBV10-2 - 12 TRBD1 CASSTGDQPQHF TGCGCCAGCAGCACAGGGGATCAGCCCCAGCATTTT
TRBJ1-3 TRBV9 few 14 - CASSVADSGNTIYF TGTGCCAGCAGCGTAGCAGACTCTGGAAACACCATATATTTT
TRBJ1-2 TRBV7-9 - 14 - CASSSPGLAYGYTF TGTGCCAGCAGCTCCCCCGGACTTGCTTATGGCTACACCTTC
TRBJ1-2 TRBV4-1 - 17 TRBD1 CASSQGGTGGKNYGYTF TGCGCCAGCAGCCAAGGCGGGACAGGGGGCAAGAACTATGGCTACACCTTC
TRBJ2-3 TRBV5-1 - 14 - CASSDYASTDTQYF TGCGCCAGCAGTGACTACGCTAGCACAGATACGCAGTATTTT
TRBJ1-1 TRBV6-2/TRBV6-3 - 14 - CASSYFSWNTEAFF TGTGCCAGCAGTTACTTCAGTTGGAACACTGAAGCTTTCTTT
TRBJ2-7 TRBV6-5 - 15 TRBD1 CASSQYRTGYYEQYF TGTGCCAGCAGTCAATACCGGACAGGGTATTACGAGCAGTACTTC
TRBJ2-5 TRBV7-6 - 11 - CASSEGDAQYF TGTGCCAGCAGCGAAGGGGACGCCCAGTACTTC
TRBJ2-1 TRBV11-3 - 17 TRBD2 CASSLDIAASGSHEQFF TGTGCCAGCAGCTTAGATATCGCGGCTAGCGGGAGTCATGAGCAGTTCTTC
TRBJ1-4 TRBV18 - 14 - CASSLRGPNEKLFF TGTGCCAGCTCGCTACGAGGCCCAAATGAAAAACTGTTTTTT
TRBJ2-6 TRBV27 - 16 TRBD1 CASTGQVNSGANVLTF TGTGCCAGCACGGGACAGGTGAACTCTGGGGCCAACGTCCTGACTTTC
TRBJ1-2 TRBV18 - 14 - CASSPPGKSFGYTF TGTGCCAGCTCACCACCAGGGAAATCCTTCGGCTACACCTTC
TRBJ2-3 TRBV2 - 14 - CASCSSPSTDTQYF TGTGCCAGTTGCTCCTCACCTAGCACAGATACGCAGTATTTT
TRBJ1-6 TRBV6-5 - 16 TRBD1 CASSYGDRDYNSPLHF TGTGCCAGCAGTTACGGGGACAGGGACTATAATTCACCCCTCCACTTT
TRBJ2-1 TRBV19 few 14 - CASSIRDLANEQFF TGTGCCAGTAGTATCCGGGACTTAGCAAATGAGCAGTTCTTC
TRBJ1-5 TRBV6-5 once 13 - CASSYSHSGNQHF TGTGCCAGCAGTTACTCCCATTCGGGAAACCAGCATTTT
TRBJ2-7 TRBV11-3 once 14 - CASSLRRDTIEQYF TGTGCCAGCAGCTTACGCCGGGACACCATCGAGCAGTACTTC
TRBJ1-2 TRBV28 few 14 TRBD1 CASRRTGTGSGYTF TGTGCCAGCAGGCGAACCGGGACAGGGTCAGGCTACACCTTC
TRBJ2-7 TRBV28 once 14 - CASSYPLLPYEQYF TGTGCCAGCAGTTACCCGCTACTTCCCTACGAGCAGTACTTC
TRBJ1-2 TRBV5-4 - 14 - CASSLPRGGHGYTF TGTGCCAGCAGCCTCCCCAGGGGTGGACATGGCTACACCTTC
TRBJ2-4 TRBV6-1 - 14 - CASSEIWGKNIQYF TGTGCCAGCAGTGAAATCTGGGGAAAAAACATTCAGTACTTC
TRBJ1-2 TRBV20-1 - 11 - CSASWNYGYTF TGCAGTGCTAGTTGGAACTATGGCTACACCTTC
TRBJ1-2 TRBV19 - 15 - CASSSSGSPNYGYTF TGTGCCAGTAGTTCATCAGGGTCCCCTAACTATGGCTACACCTTC
TRBJ1-4 TRBV4-1 - 15 - CASSPDTTRPEKLFF TGCGCCAGCAGCCCTGACACAACCAGGCCGGAAAAACTGTTTTTT
TRBJ1-3 TRBV18 - 16 TRBD1 CASSPGTGAVWDTIYF TGTGCCAGCTCACCCGGGACAGGGGCCGTCTGGGACACCATATATTTT
TRBJ1-1 TRBV5-6 - 11 - CASSRDLEAFF TGTGCCAGCAGCCGGGACCTAGAAGCTTTCTTT
TRBJ1-1 TRBV30 once 14 - CAWASQGLNTEAFF TGTGCCTGGGCCAGCCAGGGTCTGAACACTGAAGCTTTCTTT
TRBJ2-5 TRBV6-2/TRBV6-3 - 16 TRBD1 CASSPLTGKAQETQYF TGTGCCAGCAGTCCCCTGACAGGGAAGGCCCAAGAGACCCAGTACTTC
TRBJ2-2 TRBV25-1 once 12 - CASRGSTGELFF TGTGCCAGCAGGGGGAGCACCGGGGAGCTGTTTTTT
TRBJ2-3 TRBV1 once 19 - CTSSQDHSYSAASTDTQYF TGCACCAGCAGCCAAGACCACTCCTATAGCGCTGCTAGCACAGATACGCAGTATTTT
TRBJ1-5 TRBV15 - 16 TRBD1 CATSRGQGDRNQPQHF TGTGCCACCAGCAGAGGTCAGGGGGACCGCAATCAGCCCCAGCATTTT
TRBJ2-3 TRBV6-4 - 17 TRBD2 CASSVQREDVSTDTQYF TGTGCCAGCAGTGTCCAGCGGGAGGACGTTAGCACAGATACGCAGTATTTT
TRBJ1-1 TRBV7-2 once 15 TRBD1 CASSATGGVYTEAFF TGTGCCAGCAGCGCTACAGGGGGGGTTTATACTGAAGCTTTCTTT
TRBJ2-2 TRBV7-8 - 15 - CATPGRQVNTGELFF TGTGCCACCCCCGGAAGACAGGTTAACACCGGGGAGCTGTTTTTT
TRBJ1-3 TRBV7-8 few 16 - CASSLKMTASGNTIYF TGTGCCAGCAGCTTAAAAATGACAGCCTCTGGAAACACCATATATTTT
TRBJ2-2 TRBV3-1/TRBV3-2 many 13 - CASSRGSGGELFF TGTGCCAGCAGCCGAGGGTCGGGCGGGGAGCTGTTTTTT
TRBJ2-7 TRBV4-1 - 17 - CASSQRGRGNTVHEQYF TGCGCCAGCAGCCAACGGGGGCGGGGGAATACGGTCCACGAGCAGTACTTC
TRBJ2-1 TRBV7-2 once 15 TRBD1 CASSPDRGAYNEQFF TGTGCCAGCAGCCCGGACAGGGGTGCCTACAATGAGCAGTTCTTC
TRBJ1-3 TRBV27 - 15 - CASSHIGSSGNTIYF TGTGCCAGCAGTCACATCGGGAGTTCTGGAAACACCATATATTTT
TRBJ1-2 TRBV10-3 few 14 - CAISAGTHGYGYTF TGTGCCATCAGTGCAGGGACCCATGGCTATGGCTACACCTTC
TRBJ1-2 TRBV12-3/TRBV12-4 - 12 - CASSTQGNGYTF TGTGCCAGCAGTACCCAGGGGAATGGCTACACCTTC
TRBJ1-6 TRBV4-3 - 13 - CASSQELRSPLHF TGCGCCAGCAGCCAAGAATTAAGGTCACCCCTCCACTTT
TRBJ1-6 TRBV5-6 - 13 - CASSSGGNSPLHF TGTGCCAGCAGCTCTGGGGGGAATTCACCCCTCCACTTT
TRBJ1-1 TRBV5-1 - 13 - CASSSGTDGKAFF TGCGCCAGCAGCTCCGGGACGGACGGTAAAGCTTTCTTT
TRBJ1-3 TRBV27 - 18 TRBD1 CASSPILNSRQGGNTIYF TGTGCCAGCAGTCCTATCCTAAATTCTCGACAGGGCGGAAACACCATATATTTT